This TCR beta chain was recorded in a study of T cell repertoires in cytomegalovirus infection. Study-level results: In two of eight donors, the top clonotype was HLA-C-restricted CMV-specific.

TCRdb itself ran the reads through MiXCR, one entry per CDR3 protein. This table holds over 250,000 distinct CDR3 sequences, around 20% found once. J lost 10 bases, V lost 2 bases, and 2 bases had no gene match. The CDR3 consists of 13 residues. This clonotype has ten or more counts. Its antigen is not identified. Material: cultured PBMCs, obtained from culture after CMV antigen stimulation. The chain combines TRBV12-3 or TRBV12-4 with TRBJ1-6; 7 bases agree with TRBD1. This sequence was found in a human donor in good health (CMV status not recorded). Some clones in this sample may be carry-over from other donors' samples. CDR3 amino acids: CASSLPGGSPLHF. In DNA form, the CDR3 reads TGTGCCAGCAGTTTACCAGGGGGATCACCCCTCCACTTT.